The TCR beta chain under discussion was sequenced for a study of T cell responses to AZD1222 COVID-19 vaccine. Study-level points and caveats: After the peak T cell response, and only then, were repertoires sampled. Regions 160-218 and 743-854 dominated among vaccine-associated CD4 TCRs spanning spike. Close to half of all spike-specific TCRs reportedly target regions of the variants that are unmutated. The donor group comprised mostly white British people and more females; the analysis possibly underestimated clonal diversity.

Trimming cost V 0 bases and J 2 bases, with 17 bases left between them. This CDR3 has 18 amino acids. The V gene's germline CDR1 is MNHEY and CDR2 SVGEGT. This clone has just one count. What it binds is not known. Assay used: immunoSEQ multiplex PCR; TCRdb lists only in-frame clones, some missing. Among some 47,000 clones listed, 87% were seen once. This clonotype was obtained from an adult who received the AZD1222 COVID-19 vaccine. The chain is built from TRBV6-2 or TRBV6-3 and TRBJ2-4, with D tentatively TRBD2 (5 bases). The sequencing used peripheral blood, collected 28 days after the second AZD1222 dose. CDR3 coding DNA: TGTGCCAGCAGTTACTCGCTAGCAGATCCCGCCCCCAAAAACATTCAGTACTTC. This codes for CASSYSLADPAPKNIQYF.